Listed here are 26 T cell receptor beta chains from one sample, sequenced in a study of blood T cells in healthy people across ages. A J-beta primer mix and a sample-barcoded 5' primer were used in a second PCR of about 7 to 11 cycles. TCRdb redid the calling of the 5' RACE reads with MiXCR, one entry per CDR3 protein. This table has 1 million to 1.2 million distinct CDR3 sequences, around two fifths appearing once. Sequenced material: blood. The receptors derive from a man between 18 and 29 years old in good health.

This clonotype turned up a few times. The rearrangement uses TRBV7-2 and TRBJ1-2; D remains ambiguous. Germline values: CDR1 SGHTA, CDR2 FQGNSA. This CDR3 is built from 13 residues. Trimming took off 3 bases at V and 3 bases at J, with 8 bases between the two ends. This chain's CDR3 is CASSLTDDYGYTF. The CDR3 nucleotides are TGTGCCAGCAGCTTGACGGATGACTATGGCTACACCTTC.

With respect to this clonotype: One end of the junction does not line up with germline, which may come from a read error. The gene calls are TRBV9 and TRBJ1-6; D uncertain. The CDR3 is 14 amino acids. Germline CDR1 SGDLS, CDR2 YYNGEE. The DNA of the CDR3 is TGTGCCAGCAGCGTAGCTAGGGATTATTCACCCCCCCACTTT. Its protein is CASSVARDYSPPHF. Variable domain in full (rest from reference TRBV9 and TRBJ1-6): DSGVTQTPKHLITATGQRVTLRCSPRSGDLSVYWYQQSLDQGLQFLIQYYNGEERAKGNILERFSAQQFPDLHSELNLSSLELGDSALYFCASSVARDYSPPHFGNGTRLTVT.

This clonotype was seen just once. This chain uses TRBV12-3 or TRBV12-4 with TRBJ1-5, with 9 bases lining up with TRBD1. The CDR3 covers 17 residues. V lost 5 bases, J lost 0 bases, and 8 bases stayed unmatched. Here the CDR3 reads CASSGQGRWYSNQPQHF. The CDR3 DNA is TGTGCCAGCAGTGGACAGGGGAGATGGTATAGCAATCAGCCCCAGCATTTT.

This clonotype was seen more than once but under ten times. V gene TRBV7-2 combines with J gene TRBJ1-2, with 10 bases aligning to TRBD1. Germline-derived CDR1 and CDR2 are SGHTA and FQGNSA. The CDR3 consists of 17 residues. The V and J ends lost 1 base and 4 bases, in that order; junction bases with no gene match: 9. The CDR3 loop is CASSLVSGQGGGYGYTF. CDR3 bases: TGTGCCAGCAGCTTAGTCAGCGGACAGGGGGGCGGCTATGGCTACACCTTC.

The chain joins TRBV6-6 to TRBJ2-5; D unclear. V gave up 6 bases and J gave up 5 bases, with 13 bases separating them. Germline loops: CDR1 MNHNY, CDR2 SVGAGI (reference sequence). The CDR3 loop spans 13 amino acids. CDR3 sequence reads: CASSLVRTETQYF. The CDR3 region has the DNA TGTGCCAGCAGCCTGGTCCGGACGGAGACCCAGTACTTC.

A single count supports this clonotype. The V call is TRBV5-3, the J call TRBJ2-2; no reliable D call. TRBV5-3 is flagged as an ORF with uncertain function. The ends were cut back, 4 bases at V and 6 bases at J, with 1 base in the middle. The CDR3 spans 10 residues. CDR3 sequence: CARSPGELFF. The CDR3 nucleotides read TGTGCCAGAAGCCCCGGGGAGCTGTTTTTT.

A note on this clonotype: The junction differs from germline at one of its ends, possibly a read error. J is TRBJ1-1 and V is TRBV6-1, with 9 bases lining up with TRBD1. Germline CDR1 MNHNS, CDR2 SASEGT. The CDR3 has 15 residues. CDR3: CASSEGTGLPSEAFF. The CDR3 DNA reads TGTGCCAGCAGCGAAGGGACAGGGCTGCCTTCTGAAGCTTTCTTT.

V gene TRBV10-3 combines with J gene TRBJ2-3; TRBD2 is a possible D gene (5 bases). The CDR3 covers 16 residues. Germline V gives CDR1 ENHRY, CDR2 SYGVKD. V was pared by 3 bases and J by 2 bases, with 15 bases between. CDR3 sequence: CAISDPGVQPTDTQYF. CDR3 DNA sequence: TGTGCCATCAGTGACCCCGGGGTCCAGCCCACAGATACGCAGTATTTT.

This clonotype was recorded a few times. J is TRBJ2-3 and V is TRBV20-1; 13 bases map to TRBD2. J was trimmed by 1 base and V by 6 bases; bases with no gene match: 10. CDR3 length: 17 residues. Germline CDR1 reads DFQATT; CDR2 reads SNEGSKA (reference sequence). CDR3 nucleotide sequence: TGCAGTGCGGGAGGGACTAGCGGGGTACAAGGCACAGATACGCAGTATTTT. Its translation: CSAGGTSGVQGTDTQYF.

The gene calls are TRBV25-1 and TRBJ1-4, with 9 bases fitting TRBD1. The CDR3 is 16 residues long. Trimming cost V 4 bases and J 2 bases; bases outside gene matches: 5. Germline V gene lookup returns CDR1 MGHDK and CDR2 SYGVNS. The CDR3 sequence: CASSGGTGSTNEKLFF. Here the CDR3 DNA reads TGTGCCAGCAGTGGGGGGACAGGGTCCACTAATGAAAAACTGTTTTTT.

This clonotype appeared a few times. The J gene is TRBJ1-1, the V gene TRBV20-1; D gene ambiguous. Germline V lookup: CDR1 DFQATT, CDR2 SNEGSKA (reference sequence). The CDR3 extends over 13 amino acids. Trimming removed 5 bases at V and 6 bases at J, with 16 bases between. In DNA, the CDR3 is TGCAGTGCTCGAGGTGGGGAGACCCCTGAAGCTTTCTTT. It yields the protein CSARGGETPEAFF.

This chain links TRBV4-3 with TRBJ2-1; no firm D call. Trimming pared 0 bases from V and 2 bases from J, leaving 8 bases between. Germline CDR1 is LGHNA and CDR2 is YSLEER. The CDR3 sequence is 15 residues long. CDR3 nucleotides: TGCGCCAGCAGCCAAGATAGCCAGACCTACAATGAGCAGTTCTTC. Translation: CASSQDSQTYNEQFF.

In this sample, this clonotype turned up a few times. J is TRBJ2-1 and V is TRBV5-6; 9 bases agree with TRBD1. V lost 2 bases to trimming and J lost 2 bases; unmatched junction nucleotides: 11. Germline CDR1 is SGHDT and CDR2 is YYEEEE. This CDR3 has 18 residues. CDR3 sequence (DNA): TGTGCCAGCAGCTTATTAGCGACAACAGGGGGCACCTACAATGAGCAGTTCTTC. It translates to CASSLLATTGGTYNEQFF.

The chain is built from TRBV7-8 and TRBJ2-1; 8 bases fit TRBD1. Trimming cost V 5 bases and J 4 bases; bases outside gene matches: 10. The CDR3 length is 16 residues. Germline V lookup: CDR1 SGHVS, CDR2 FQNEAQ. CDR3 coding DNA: TGTGCCAGCAGCCTCCGGGGGCAGGGGGCTTACAATGAGCAGTTCTTC. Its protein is CASSLRGQGAYNEQFF.

CDR3 loop: CAIRVAGDSNTGELFF. The CDR3 DNA follows: TGTGCCATCAGGGTGGCGGGGGATTCGAACACCGGGGAGCTGTTTTTT. The chain joins TRBV10-3 to TRBJ2-2; 7 nucleotides match TRBD2. The CDR3 consists of 16 residues. CDR1 ENHRY and CDR2 SYGVKD come from the germline V gene. V shed 6 bases, J shed 0 bases, and the junction held 7 bases outside the gene matches.

The CDR3 here is CSARVLRGRLGLFF. The CDR3, as DNA: TGCAGTGCTAGAGTCCTTCGGGGGCGTCTGGGACTGTTTTTT. The chain has TRBV20-1 and TRBJ1-4; D might be TRBD1 (6 bases). Germline CDR1 reads DFQATT; CDR2 reads SNEGSKA (reference sequence). The ends were cut back, 1 base at V and 13 bases at J, with 19 bases in the middle. CDR3 length equals 14 residues.

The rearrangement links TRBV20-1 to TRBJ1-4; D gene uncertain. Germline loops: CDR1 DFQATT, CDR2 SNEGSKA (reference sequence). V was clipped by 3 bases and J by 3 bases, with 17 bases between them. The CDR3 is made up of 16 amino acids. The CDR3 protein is CSASTLRAQANEKLFF. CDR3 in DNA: TGCAGTGCTAGTACCCTACGGGCTCAGGCTAATGAAAAACTGTTTTTT.

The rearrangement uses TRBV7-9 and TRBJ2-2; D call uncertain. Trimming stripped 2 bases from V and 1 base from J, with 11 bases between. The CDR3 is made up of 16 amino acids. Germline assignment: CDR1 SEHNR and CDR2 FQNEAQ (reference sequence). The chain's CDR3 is CASSLHGPRNTGELFF. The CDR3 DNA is TGTGCCAGCAGCTTACACGGCCCTAGGAACACCGGGGAGCTGTTTTTT.

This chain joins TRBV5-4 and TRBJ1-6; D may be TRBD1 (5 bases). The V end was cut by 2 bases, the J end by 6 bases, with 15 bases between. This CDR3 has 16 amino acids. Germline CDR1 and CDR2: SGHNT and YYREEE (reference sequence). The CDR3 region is CASSLGSGRLNSPLHF. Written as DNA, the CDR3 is TGTGCCAGCAGCTTAGGCTCGGGACGCCTTAATTCACCCCTCCACTTT.

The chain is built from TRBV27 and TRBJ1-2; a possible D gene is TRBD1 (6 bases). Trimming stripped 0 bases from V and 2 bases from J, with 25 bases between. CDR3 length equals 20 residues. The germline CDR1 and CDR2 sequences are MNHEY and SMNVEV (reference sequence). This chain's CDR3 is CASSLSSRGLSSYLNYGYTF. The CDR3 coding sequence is TGTGCCAGCAGTTTATCGAGTCGGGGGCTGTCCTCCTACCTCAACTATGGCTACACCTTC.

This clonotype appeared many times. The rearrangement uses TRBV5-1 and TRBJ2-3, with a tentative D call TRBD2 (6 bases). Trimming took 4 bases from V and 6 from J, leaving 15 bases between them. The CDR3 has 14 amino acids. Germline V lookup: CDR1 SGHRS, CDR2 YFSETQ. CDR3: CASSLGLPEDTQYF. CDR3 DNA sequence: TGCGCCAGCAGCCTGGGACTTCCTGAGGATACGCAGTATTTT.

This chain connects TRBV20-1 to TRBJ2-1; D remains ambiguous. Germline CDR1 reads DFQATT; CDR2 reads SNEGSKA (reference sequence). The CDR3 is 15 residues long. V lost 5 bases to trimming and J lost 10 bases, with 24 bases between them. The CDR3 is CSAPRGDLSSYEQFF. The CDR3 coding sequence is TGCAGTGCTCCCCGTGGGGATCTGAGCTCCTACGAGCAGTTCTTC.

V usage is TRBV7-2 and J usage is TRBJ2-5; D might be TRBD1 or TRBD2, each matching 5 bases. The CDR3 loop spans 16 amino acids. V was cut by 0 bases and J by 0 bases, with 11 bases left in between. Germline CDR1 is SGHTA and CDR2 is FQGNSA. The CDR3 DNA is TGTGCCAGCAGCTTAGCGGGGGACCTGTACCAAGAGACCCAGTACTTC. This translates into CASSLAGDLYQETQYF.

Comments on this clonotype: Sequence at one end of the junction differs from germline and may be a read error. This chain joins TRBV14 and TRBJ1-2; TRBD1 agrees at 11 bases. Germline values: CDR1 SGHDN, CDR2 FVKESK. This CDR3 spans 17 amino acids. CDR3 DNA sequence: TGTGCCGGCAGCCACGGGACAGGGGGTAGATCGGCTTATGGCTACACCTTC. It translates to CAGSHGTGGRSAYGYTF. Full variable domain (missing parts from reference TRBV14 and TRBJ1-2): EAGVTQFPSHSVIEKGQTVTLRCDPISGHDNLYWYRRVMGKEIKFLLHFVKESKQDESGMPNNRFLAERTGGTYSTLKVQPAELEDSGVYFCAGSHGTGGRSAYGYTFGSGTRLTVV.

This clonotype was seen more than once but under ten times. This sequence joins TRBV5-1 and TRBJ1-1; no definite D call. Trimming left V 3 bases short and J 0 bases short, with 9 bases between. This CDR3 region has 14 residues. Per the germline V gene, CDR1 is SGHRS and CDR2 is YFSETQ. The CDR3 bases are TGCGCCAGCAGCTCGACGGCTATGAACACTGAAGCTTTCTTT. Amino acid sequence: CASSSTAMNTEAFF. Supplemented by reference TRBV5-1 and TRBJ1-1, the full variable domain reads KAGVTQTPRYLIKTRGQQVTLSCSPISGHRSVSWYQQTPGQGLQFLFEYFSETQRNKGNFPGRFSGRQFSNSRSEMNVSTLELGDSALYLCASSSTAMNTEAFFGQGTRLTVV.

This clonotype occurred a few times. The CDR3 nucleotides read TGTGCCAGCAGCGTAAATCCAGCAGAGACCCAGTACTTC. This translates into CASSVNPAETQYF. V gene TRBV9 combines with J gene TRBJ2-5; D is unresolved. The CDR3 is 13 residues long. Germline V gene lookup returns CDR1 SGDLS and CDR2 YYNGEE. Between the trimmed V and J ends, which lost 1 base and 4 bases, there was a span of 8 bases.